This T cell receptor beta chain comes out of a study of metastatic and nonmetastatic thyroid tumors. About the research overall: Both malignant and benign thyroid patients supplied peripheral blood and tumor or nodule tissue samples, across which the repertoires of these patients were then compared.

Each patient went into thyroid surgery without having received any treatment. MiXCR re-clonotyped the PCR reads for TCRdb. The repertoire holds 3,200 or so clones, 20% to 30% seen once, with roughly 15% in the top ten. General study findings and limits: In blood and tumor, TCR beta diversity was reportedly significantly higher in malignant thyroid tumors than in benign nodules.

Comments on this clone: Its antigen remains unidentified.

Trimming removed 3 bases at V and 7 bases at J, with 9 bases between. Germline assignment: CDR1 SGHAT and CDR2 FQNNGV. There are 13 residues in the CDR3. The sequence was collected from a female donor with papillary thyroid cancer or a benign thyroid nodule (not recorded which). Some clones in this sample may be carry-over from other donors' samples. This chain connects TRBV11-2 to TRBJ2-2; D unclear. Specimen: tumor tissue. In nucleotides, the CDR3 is TGTGCCAGCAGCTTCGGGCTGGGCGGGGAGCTGTTTTTT. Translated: CASSFGLGGELFF. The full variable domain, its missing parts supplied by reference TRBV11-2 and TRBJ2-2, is EAGVAQSPRYKIIEKRQSVAFWCNPISGHATLYWYQQILGQGPKLLIQFQNNGVVDDSQLPKDRFSAERLKGVDSTLKIQPAKLEDSAVYLCASSFGLGGELFFGEGSRLTVL.